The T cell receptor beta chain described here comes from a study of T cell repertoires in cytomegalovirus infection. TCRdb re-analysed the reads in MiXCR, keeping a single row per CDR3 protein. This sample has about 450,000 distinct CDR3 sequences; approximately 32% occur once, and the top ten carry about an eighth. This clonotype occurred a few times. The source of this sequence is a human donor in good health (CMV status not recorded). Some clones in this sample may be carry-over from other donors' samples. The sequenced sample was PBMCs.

The CDR3 protein is CASRAINGNSPLHF. The CDR3 nucleotides read TGTGCCAGCAGGGCGATAAATGGTAATTCACCCCTCCACTTT. The V call is TRBV2, the J call TRBJ1-6; D unresolved. This CDR3 has 14 amino acids. Germline loops: CDR1 SNHLY, CDR2 FYNNEI. With 6 bases removed from V and 6 bases from J, the gap between germline ends came to 12 bases.